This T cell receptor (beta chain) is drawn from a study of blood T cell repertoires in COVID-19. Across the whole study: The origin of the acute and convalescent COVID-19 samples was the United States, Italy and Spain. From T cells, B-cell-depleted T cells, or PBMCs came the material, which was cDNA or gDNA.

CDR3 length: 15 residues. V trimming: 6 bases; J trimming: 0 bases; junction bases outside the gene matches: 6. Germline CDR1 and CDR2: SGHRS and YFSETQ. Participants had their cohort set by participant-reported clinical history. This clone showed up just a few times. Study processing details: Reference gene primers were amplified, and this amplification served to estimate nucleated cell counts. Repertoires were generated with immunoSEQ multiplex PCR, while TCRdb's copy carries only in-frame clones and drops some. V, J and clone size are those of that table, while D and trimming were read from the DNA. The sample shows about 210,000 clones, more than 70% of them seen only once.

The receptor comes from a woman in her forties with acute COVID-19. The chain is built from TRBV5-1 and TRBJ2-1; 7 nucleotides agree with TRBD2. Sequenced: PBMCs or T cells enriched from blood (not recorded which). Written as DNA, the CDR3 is TGCGCCAGCAAAAGGAGCGGGGACTCCTACAATGAGCAGTTCTTC. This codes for CASKRSGDSYNEQFF.